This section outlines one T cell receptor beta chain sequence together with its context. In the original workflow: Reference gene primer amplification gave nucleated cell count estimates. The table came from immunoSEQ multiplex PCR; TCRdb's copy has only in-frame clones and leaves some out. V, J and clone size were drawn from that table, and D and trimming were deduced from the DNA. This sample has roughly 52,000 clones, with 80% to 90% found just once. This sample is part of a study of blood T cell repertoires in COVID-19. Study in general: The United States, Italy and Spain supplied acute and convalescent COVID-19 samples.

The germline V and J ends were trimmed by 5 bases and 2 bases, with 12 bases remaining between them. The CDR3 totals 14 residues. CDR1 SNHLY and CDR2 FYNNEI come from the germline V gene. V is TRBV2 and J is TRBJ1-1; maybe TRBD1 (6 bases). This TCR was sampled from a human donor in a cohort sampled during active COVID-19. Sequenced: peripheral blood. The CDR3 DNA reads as TGTGCCAGCAGTCCGGACAGAAGAAACACTGAAGCTTTCTTT. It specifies CASSPDRRNTEAFF.